The following is a T cell receptor (beta chain) sequence with its context. The sample is drawn from a study of shared clonotypes between healthy human individuals. Germline lookup yields CDR1 SGHAT and CDR2 FQNNGV. The CDR3 runs to 14 residues. Losses at the gene ends were 5 bases for V and 4 bases for J; bases not matched to a gene: 5. Generated by immunoSEQ multiplex PCR, the TCRdb table keeps only in-frame clones and is missing some. In the table there are about half a million clones, 79% of which are singletons. The V gene is TRBV11-2, the J gene TRBJ1-1; 9 bases fit TRBD1. This TCR was recovered from a woman aged 40 to 49 in good health. Some clones in this sample may be carry-over from other donors' samples. What was sequenced was PBMCs. DNA for the CDR3: TGTGCCAGCAGCCAACAGGGGGCGGGCACTGAAGCTTTCTTT. Its translation: CASSQQGAGTEAFF.